This T cell receptor (beta chain) was found in a study of tumor-infiltrating lymphocytes in primary liver carcinoma. General study findings and limits: A significantly higher top-250-clone fraction was found in tumors than in blood (p = 0.039). Bulk unsorted sampling precluded comparing CD4+ and CD8+ repertoires. Tumor-adjacent and tumor-blood pairs overlapped less than tumor region pairs did.

Priming with a constant-region primer yielded TCR beta cDNA from about 500 ng total RNA. Slightly modified ARM-PCR, run as three nested multiplex PCR rounds, produced the TCR beta libraries. In the first two PCR rounds, TRBV1-TRBV30 forward primers were paired with a C-beta reverse primer, and each round lasted roughly 9 cycles. One entry per CDR3 protein, called by TCRdb with MiXCR from the multiplex PCR reads. Of 310,000 or so distinct CDR3 sequences in the sample, roughly 61% are singletons; the top ten hold 5% to 6.5%. As for this clonotype: The antigen is unknown.

Germline DNA was also extracted, with blood RNA taken from unsorted whole blood. Patients were chronically HBV-infected and treatment-naive. Trimming removed 4 bases from V and 9 bases from J; junction bases left unmatched: 15. The CDR3 runs to 16 residues. Germline loops: CDR1 LGHNA, CDR2 YSLEER. The rearrangement links TRBV4-3 to TRBJ2-1; 7 nucleotides match TRBD2. The clonotype comes from a man aged 40-49 years with primary liver carcinoma and hepatitis B virus infection. The specimen was peripheral blood. The DNA for the CDR3 is TGCGCCAGCAGCCCACGAACTAGCGTGAGATACGGTGAGCAGTTCTTC. Protein: CASSPRTSVRYGEQFF.